Below, 25 T cell receptor beta chains from the same sample are listed, as sequenced in a study of shared clonotypes between healthy human individuals. TCRdb's table, derived via immunoSEQ multiplex PCR, lists solely in-frame clones and lacks some. The sample records 230,000 or so clones, 50% to 80% being singletons. Sample: memory CD4+ T cells sorted from blood. Subset specified: CD45RA-negative fraction. These receptors were collected from a man aged 25 to 40 in good health.

This clone was detected a few times. The rearrangement joins TRBV7-2 to TRBJ1-2; a possible D gene is TRBD1 (6 bases). Trimming cost V 4 bases and J 6 bases, with 15 bases left between them. The length of the CDR3 is 14 residues. The germline gives CDR1 SGHTA, CDR2 FQGNSA. CDR3 coding DNA: TGTGCCAGCAGCTGGGGTGGGCGGACAGATGGCTACACCTTC. Translating it yields CASSWGGRTDGYTF.

V and J are TRBV2 and TRBJ2-3; D possibly corresponds to TRBD2 (5 bases). V was trimmed by 1 base and J by 6 bases, leaving 5 bases between them. This CDR3 is 12 amino acids long. Looked up from germline, CDR1 is SNHLY and CDR2 is FYNNEI. The CDR3 protein is CASSEGEDTQYF. CDR3 DNA sequence: TGTGCCAGCAGTGAAGGGGAGGATACGCAGTATTTT.

The chain combines TRBV5-1 with TRBJ2-2; D not resolved. The CDR3 totals 15 residues. Trimming cost V 6 bases and J 8 bases, with 20 bases left between them. Germline V gene lookup returns CDR1 SGHRS and CDR2 YFSETQ. In DNA, the CDR3 is TGCGCCAGCATACCCTCCTTAGACGGTGTGGGGGAGCTGTTTTTT. This sequence encodes CASIPSLDGVGELFF.

This rearrangement joins TRBV6-6 to TRBJ1-2; 8 nucleotides agree with TRBD1. This CDR3 region has 12 residues. V lost 9 bases to trimming and J lost 3 bases; unmatched junction nucleotides: 3. CDR1 and CDR2 from the germline V gene are MNHNY and SVGAGI (reference sequence). CDR3 protein: CASNRGDYGYTF. The DNA of the CDR3 is TGTGCCAGTAACAGGGGGGACTATGGCTACACCTTC.

The chain combines TRBV18 with TRBJ1-2; possibly TRBD1 for D (5 bases). CDR1 and CDR2 from the germline V gene are KGHSH and LQKENI. CDR3 length equals 14 residues. The V and J ends lost 0 bases and 8 bases respectively, with 13 bases between them. CDR3 loop: CASSPPGRGVGYTF. The DNA for the CDR3 is TGTGCCAGCTCACCACCGGGTCGGGGCGTGGGCTACACCTTC.

The chain carries TRBV9 and TRBJ2-1, with 7 bases matching TRBD1. Germline values: CDR1 SGDLS, CDR2 YYNGEE. After removal of 4 bases from V and 10 bases from J, the junction contained 11 bases not matched to a gene. This CDR3 has 14 residues. The DNA of the CDR3 is TGTGCCAGCAGCCCGACAGGGCGCCGCGAAGAGCAGTTCTTC. Encoded protein: CASSPTGRREEQFF.

The CDR3 region has the DNA TGTGCCAGCAGCCCTGGGGCTAGCGGGAGAAGGGAGACCCAGTACTTC. This encodes CASSPGASGRRETQYF. The chain combines TRBV9 with TRBJ2-5; 10 bases agree with TRBD2. This CDR3 comprises 16 residues. The V gene's germline CDR1 is SGDLS and CDR2 YYNGEE. V dropped 4 bases and J dropped 5; count of bases not matched to a gene: 11.

J is TRBJ1-5 and V is TRBV18; D gene uncertain. Trimming took 2 bases from V and 2 from J, leaving 16 bases between them. This CDR3 region has 17 residues. The germline CDR1 and CDR2 sequences are KGHSH and LQKENI. CDR3 protein: CASSPKRWAERNQPQHF. The CDR3 region has the DNA TGTGCCAGCTCACCAAAGCGGTGGGCAGAACGCAATCAGCCCCAGCATTTT.

The genes are TRBV13 and TRBJ2-7; 7 bases map to TRBD1. The V segment lost 6 bases and the J segment 1 base; nucleotides outside the gene matches: 6. This CDR3 has 14 amino acids. The germline gives CDR1 PRHDT, CDR2 FYEKMQ (reference sequence). CDR3 residues: CASRRTGQSYEQYF. The CDR3 DNA is TGTGCCAGCAGAAGGACGGGACAGTCCTACGAGCAGTACTTC.

In its sample, this clone was seen many times. The CDR3 sequence is CASSPVGGEDGYTF. The CDR3 DNA is TGTGCCAGCAGCCCCGTGGGGGGTGAGGATGGCTACACCTTC. The J gene is TRBJ1-2, the V gene TRBV7-8, with D maybe TRBD1 (5 bases). Per germline, CDR1 SGHVS and CDR2 FQNEAQ. The CDR3 runs to 14 residues. Deletions cut 5 bases from V and 6 bases from J, with 16 bases between.

This chain uses TRBV7-2 with TRBJ2-1; tentative D call: TRBD1 (6 bases). The V gene's germline CDR1 is SGHTA and CDR2 FQGNSA. This CDR3 has 16 residues. The V and J ends lost 3 bases and 6 bases respectively, with 18 bases between them. The CDR3: CASSLGLGPGVNEQFF. DNA for the CDR3: TGTGCCAGCAGCTTGGGATTAGGCCCAGGGGTCAATGAGCAGTTCTTC.

The chain is built from TRBV7-2 and TRBJ2-5; D gene unclear. The germline gives CDR1 SGHTA, CDR2 FQGNSA. V shed 4 bases and J shed 4 bases, with 4 bases lying between them. This CDR3 has 11 residues. The CDR3 here is CASSSAETQYF. As DNA, the CDR3 is TGTGCCAGCAGCTCGGCAGAGACCCAGTACTTC.

There are a few counts of this clone. At the DNA level, this CDR3 is encoded by other sequences in the same sample as well. V usage is TRBV11-2 and J usage is TRBJ1-1; D possibly corresponds to TRBD1 (6 bases). The CDR3 runs to 12 residues. The V gene lost 3 bases and the J gene lost 5 bases, with 7 bases spanning the gap. CDR1 SGHAT and CDR2 FQNNGV come from the germline V gene. The chain's CDR3 is CASSLGATEAFF. The CDR3 nucleotides are TGTGCCAGCAGCTTGGGGGCAACTGAAGCTTTCTTT.

In this sample, this clone turned up a few times. V gene TRBV20-1 combines with J gene TRBJ1-4; D unresolved. The germline V gene encodes CDR1 DFQATT and CDR2 SNEGSKA (reference sequence). This CDR3 region has 11 residues. Trimming shortened V by 5 bases and J by 4 bases, and 5 bases separated the two germline ends. The CDR3, as DNA: TGCAGTGCTGCCCGTAATGAAAAACTGTTTTTT. Its translation: CSAARNEKLFF.

V and J are TRBV9 and TRBJ1-5; D gene unclear. This CDR3 is 15 amino acids long. The V gene's germline CDR1 is SGDLS and CDR2 YYNGEE. V was cut by 0 bases and J by 3 bases, with 10 bases left in between. The CDR3 coding sequence is TGTGCCAGCAGCGTAGCGGACGGCCCCAATCAGCCCCAGCATTTT. This sequence encodes CASSVADGPNQPQHF.

This clone was observed a handful of times. V gene TRBV6-1 combines with J gene TRBJ2-1; no clear D. V lost 5 bases and J lost 9, with 14 bases in between. The germline V gene encodes CDR1 MNHNS and CDR2 SASEGT. The CDR3 loop spans 13 amino acids. CDR3 loop: CASSTFKQGEQFF. The DNA of the CDR3 is TGTGCCAGCAGTACATTCAAGCAAGGTGAGCAGTTCTTC.

This clone was observed at least ten times. V gene TRBV2 combines with J gene TRBJ2-7; tentative D call: TRBD1 (5 bases). Germline assignment: CDR1 SNHLY and CDR2 FYNNEI. The CDR3 is 15 amino acids. V was clipped by 7 bases and J by 2 bases, with 18 bases between them. CDR3 region: CASTKNGQGAYEQYF. The CDR3 coding sequence is TGTGCCAGCACCAAAAACGGGCAGGGTGCCTACGAGCAGTACTTC.

At least ten counts were recorded for this clone. The chain employs TRBV6-4 and TRBJ1-5, with 7 bases lining up with TRBD1. The CDR3 loop spans 14 amino acids. V trimming: 7 bases; J trimming: 2 bases; junction bases outside the gene matches: 5. Germline values: CDR1 MRHNA, CDR2 SNTAGT. The CDR3 region has the DNA TGTGCCAGCACCACAGGGGTGGGCAATCAGCCCCAGCATTTT. It encodes CASTTGVGNQPQHF.

The chain joins TRBV5-5 to TRBJ2-3, with D maybe TRBD1 (7 bases). The CDR3 covers 16 residues. Deletions cut 6 bases from V and 2 bases from J, with 19 bases between. Germline CDR1 and CDR2: SGHKS and YYEKEE (reference sequence). CDR3 in DNA: TGTGCCAGCATCCTCGGAGGGGGCGACCCCACAGATACGCAGTATTTT. As protein: CASILGGGDPTDTQYF.

The table lists this clone with many counts. This rearrangement joins TRBV27 to TRBJ2-5; 9 positions agree with TRBD1. V lost 0 bases and J lost 5; bases outside the gene matches: 7. Germline V CDR1 and CDR2: MNHEY, SMNVEV (reference sequence). The CDR3 is 16 residues long. CDR3 residues: CASSLSAGQGSETQYF. In DNA form, the CDR3 reads TGTGCCAGCAGTTTATCGGCGGGACAGGGATCTGAGACCCAGTACTTC.

V is TRBV11-1 and J is TRBJ2-1; 14 bases align to TRBD2. The CDR3 is made up of 19 amino acids. Germline V lookup: CDR1 SGHAT, CDR2 FQDESV (reference sequence). With V trimmed by 3 bases and J by 5 bases, 12 bases remained unmatched. CDR3 loop: CASSLARLAGGLRDNEQFF. CDR3 in DNA: TGTGCCAGCAGCTTGGCTCGACTAGCGGGAGGGCTTAGGGACAATGAGCAGTTCTTC.

This clone showed up just once. The J gene is TRBJ2-7, the V gene TRBV10-2; D call uncertain. Trimming took off 5 bases at V and 2 bases at J, with 10 bases between the two ends. Germline CDR1 reads WSHSY; CDR2 reads SAAADI. There are 13 residues in the CDR3. The CDR3 loop reads CASSPGPTYEQYF. CDR3 in DNA: TGCGCCAGCAGTCCGGGCCCCACCTACGAGCAGTACTTC.

This clone was counted only a few times. The rearrangement joins TRBV23-1 to TRBJ2-2; D might be TRBD1 (5 bases). TRBV23-1 has ORF status, its function being uncertain. The CDR3 length is 13 residues. Trimming took 8 bases from V and 7 from J, leaving 14 bases between them. Here the CDR3 DNA reads TGCGCCAGCCTTGGAAGGGGCAGCGGGGAGCTGTTTTTT. Translating it yields CASLGRGSGELFF.

V gene TRBV9 combines with J gene TRBJ2-6; D unclear. V was pared by 0 bases and J by 1 base, with 11 bases between. Germline-derived CDR1 and CDR2 are SGDLS and YYNGEE. The CDR3 totals 17 residues. The CDR3 sequence: CASSVALHGSGANVLTF. In DNA form, the CDR3 reads TGTGCCAGCAGCGTAGCGTTACACGGGTCTGGGGCCAACGTCCTGACTTTC.

This chain uses TRBV9 with TRBJ2-3, with TRBD2 identical over 11 bases. Germline CDR1 SGDLS, CDR2 YYNGEE. Unmatched junction bases numbered 9, after V lost 6 bases and J lost 3 bases. The CDR3 is 16 residues long. CDR3 amino acids: CASNRPGTSGTDTQYF. CDR3 nucleotides: TGTGCCAGCAACCGCCCCGGGACTAGCGGAACAGATACGCAGTATTTT.